This T cell receptor beta chain is drawn from a study of blood T cell repertoires in COVID-19. Profiling relied on immunoSEQ multiplex PCR, and the TCRdb table lists in-frame clones only, not all of them. The sample lists roughly 410,000 clones, 80% to 90% occurring once. Trimming pared 4 bases from V and 6 bases from J, leaving 17 bases between. CDR1 and CDR2 (germline): MGHRA, YSYEKL. The CDR3 has 15 amino acids. The receptor's source is a man aged 40-49 years with acute or convalescent COVID-19. The V gene is TRBV4-1, the J gene TRBJ2-3; D is perhaps TRBD2 (5 bases). Source material: peripheral blood. The CDR3 loop is CASSRRPDGVDTQYF. For the CDR3, the DNA is TGCGCCAGCAGCCGGAGACCCGACGGGGTGGATACGCAGTATTTT.